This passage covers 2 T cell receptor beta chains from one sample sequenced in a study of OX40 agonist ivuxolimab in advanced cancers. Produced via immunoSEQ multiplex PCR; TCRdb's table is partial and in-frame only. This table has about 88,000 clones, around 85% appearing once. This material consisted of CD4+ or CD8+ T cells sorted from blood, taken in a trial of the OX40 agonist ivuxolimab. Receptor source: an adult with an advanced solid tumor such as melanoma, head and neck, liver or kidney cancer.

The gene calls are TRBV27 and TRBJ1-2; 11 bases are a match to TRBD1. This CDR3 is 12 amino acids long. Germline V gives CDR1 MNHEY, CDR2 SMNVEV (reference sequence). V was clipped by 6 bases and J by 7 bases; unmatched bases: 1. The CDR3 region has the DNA TGTGCCAGCAGGGGGACAGGGGGTGGCTACACCTTC. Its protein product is CASRGTGGGYTF.

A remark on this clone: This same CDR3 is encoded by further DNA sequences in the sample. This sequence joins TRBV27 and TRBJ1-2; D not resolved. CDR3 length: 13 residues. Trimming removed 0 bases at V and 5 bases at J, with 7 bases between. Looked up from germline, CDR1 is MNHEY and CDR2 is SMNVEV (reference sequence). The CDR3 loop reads CASSLSGGYGYTF. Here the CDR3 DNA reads TGTGCCAGCAGTTTATCGGGAGGGTATGGCTACACCTTC.